The T cell receptor (beta chain) described here comes from a study of T cell responses to AZD1222 COVID-19 vaccine. Study-level points and caveats: Only a handful of people who got AZD1222 tested seropositive at baseline. It should be noted that donors were predominantly white British and more often female, and clonal diversity was possibly underestimated. Along spike, vaccine-associated CD4 TCRs were found throughout, with dominance at 160-218 and 743-854. The repertoires were collected only after the peak T cell response.

Per the germline V gene, CDR1 is MDHEN and CDR2 is SYDVKM. The CDR3 spans 15 residues. The J segment lost 7 bases and the V segment lost 2 bases, leaving 7 bases of the junction unmatched. The data were produced by immunoSEQ multiplex PCR, yet TCRdb's version contains in-frame clones alone and is incomplete. The sample has roughly 170,000 clones; about 90% are singletons. Concerning this clone: Its antigen is as yet unknown.

The chain uses TRBV28 and TRBJ2-3, with 9 bases matching TRBD2. This TCR was sampled from an adult in good health. Source: peripheral blood, taken on day 0 of AZD1222 vaccination. The CDR3 protein is CASSLRSGGRHTQYF. CDR3 bases: TGTGCCAGCAGTTTACGCAGCGGGGGGCGACATACGCAGTATTTT.